The rows below give T cell receptor beta chains drawn from one sample of a study of cytomegalovirus exposure and HLA in healthy donors. This table comes from immunoSEQ multiplex PCR, and its TCRdb copy is limited to in-frame clones, with some not included. The data show 190,000 or so clones, 75% to 90% seen once. Material: PBMCs. The source of these receptors is a woman aged 50 to 60 in good health and CMV-seropositive. Both conserved end residues are part of each CDR3. D genes are given only for firm matches. Not every row has a clone size; where given, it reads once, few, many or a size class.

clone size: .; J gene: TRBJ2-7; V gene: TRBV7-2; D gene: TRBD2; CDR3 protein: CASSLSSGSTYEQYF; CDR3 DNA: TGTGCCAGCAGCCTTTCTAGCGGCTCTACCTACGAGCAGTACTTC
clone size: .; J gene: TRBJ2-1; V gene: TRBV6-1; D gene: TRBD1; CDR3 protein: CASRTNRGPGNEQFF; CDR3 DNA: TGTGCCAGCAGGACCAACAGGGGGCCAGGGAATGAGCAGTTCTTC
clone size: .; J gene: TRBJ2-1; V gene: TRBV7-9; D gene: TRBD1; CDR3 protein: CASSYVEGDREGYNEQFF; CDR3 DNA: TGTGCCAGCAGCTACGTAGAGGGGGACAGGGAAGGGTACAATGAGCAGTTCTTC
clone size: .; J gene: TRBJ1-4; V gene: TRBV5-1; D gene: .; CDR3 protein: CASSLEWDTNEKLFF; CDR3 DNA: TGCGCCAGCAGCTTGGAATGGGACACCAATGAAAAACTGTTTTTT
clone size: .; J gene: TRBJ2-7; V gene: TRBV28; D gene: .; CDR3 protein: CASAGSKGRYEQYF; CDR3 DNA: TGTGCCAGCGCCGGATCCAAGGGGCGATACGAGCAGTACTTC
clone size: .; J gene: TRBJ2-3; V gene: TRBV5-5; D gene: TRBD2; CDR3 protein: CASSPRWTSGTDTQYF; CDR3 DNA: TGTGCCAGCAGCCCTAGGTGGACTAGCGGGACAGATACGCAGTATTTT
clone size: .; J gene: TRBJ2-3; V gene: TRBV28; D gene: .; CDR3 protein: CASSFPATQQPSTDTQYF; CDR3 DNA: TGTGCCAGCAGTTTCCCAGCAACCCAACAGCCCAGCACAGATACGCAGTATTTT
clone size: .; J gene: TRBJ2-1; V gene: TRBV5-5; D gene: .; CDR3 protein: CASSLDTYNEQFF; CDR3 DNA: TGTGCCAGCAGCTTGGACACCTACAATGAGCAGTTCTTC
clone size: .; J gene: TRBJ1-2; V gene: TRBV5-6; D gene: TRBD1; CDR3 protein: CASSRDRDYGYTF; CDR3 DNA: TGTGCCAGCAGCCGGGACAGGGATTATGGCTACACCTTC
clone size: few; J gene: TRBJ2-2; V gene: TRBV9; D gene: .; CDR3 protein: CASSVRTGELFF; CDR3 DNA: TGTGCCAGCAGCGTTCGGACCGGGGAGCTGTTTTTT
clone size: .; J gene: TRBJ1-2; V gene: TRBV30; D gene: .; CDR3 protein: CAWSVRYGYTF; CDR3 DNA: TGTGCCTGGAGTGTGAGGTATGGCTACACCTTC
clone size: .; J gene: TRBJ2-5; V gene: TRBV2; D gene: TRBD1; CDR3 protein: CASRAQGRGETQYF; CDR3 DNA: TGTGCCAGCAGGGCACAGGGGCGCGGGGAGACCCAGTACTTC
clone size: .; J gene: TRBJ2-5; V gene: TRBV5-1; D gene: .; CDR3 protein: CASSLYDRDQETQYF; CDR3 DNA: TGCGCCAGCAGCTTGTACGACCGGGACCAAGAGACCCAGTACTTC
clone size: .; J gene: TRBJ1-5; V gene: TRBV28; D gene: TRBD1; CDR3 protein: CAARGRGGEEPQHF; CDR3 DNA: TGTGCCGCCCGTGGGAGAGGGGGCGAGGAGCCCCAGCATTTT
clone size: .; J gene: TRBJ1-5; V gene: TRBV6-5; D gene: .; CDR3 protein: CASAKTVSRYQPQHF; CDR3 DNA: TGTGCCAGCGCTAAGACAGTATCCCGGTATCAGCCCCAGCATTTT
clone size: .; J gene: TRBJ2-7; V gene: TRBV28; D gene: .; CDR3 protein: CASSFNRVMGYEQYF; CDR3 DNA: TGTGCCAGCAGTTTCAACAGGGTAATGGGCTACGAGCAGTACTTC
clone size: .; J gene: TRBJ2-3; V gene: TRBV4-3; D gene: .; CDR3 protein: CASSQAPTGTDTQYF; CDR3 DNA: TGCGCCAGCAGCCAAGCTCCCACTGGCACAGATACGCAGTATTTT
clone size: .; J gene: TRBJ2-3; V gene: TRBV7-2; D gene: TRBD2; CDR3 protein: CASSPSGGVGGDTQYF; CDR3 DNA: TGTGCCAGCAGCCCTAGCGGGGGAGTGGGTGGAGATACGCAGTATTTT
clone size: .; J gene: TRBJ2-7; V gene: TRBV18; D gene: TRBD2; CDR3 protein: CASSRGLAGVGSYEQYF; CDR3 DNA: TGTGCCAGCTCACGTGGACTAGCGGGAGTGGGCTCCTACGAGCAGTACTTC
clone size: .; J gene: TRBJ2-1; V gene: TRBV25-1; D gene: TRBD2; CDR3 protein: CASSEIGLAGYNEQFF; CDR3 DNA: TGTGCCAGCAGTGAAATAGGGCTAGCGGGATACAATGAGCAGTTCTTC
clone size: .; J gene: TRBJ2-5; V gene: TRBV4-2; D gene: TRBD2; CDR3 protein: CASSREGLKTQYF; CDR3 DNA: TGTGCCAGCAGCCGAGAGGGACTAAAGACCCAGTACTTC
clone size: .; J gene: TRBJ2-3; V gene: TRBV13; D gene: TRBD1; CDR3 protein: CASSSTGGAGTDTQYF; CDR3 DNA: TGTGCCAGCAGCTCAACAGGGGGCGCAGGGACAGATACGCAGTATTTT
clone size: few; J gene: TRBJ2-3; V gene: TRBV5-5; D gene: .; CDR3 protein: CASHDQGTDTQYF; CDR3 DNA: TGTGCCAGCCACGACCAGGGCACAGATACGCAGTATTTT
clone size: .; J gene: TRBJ2-2; V gene: TRBV9; D gene: .; CDR3 protein: CASSLGGGSFSGELFF; CDR3 DNA: TGTGCCAGCAGCCTAGGGGGGGGTAGCTTCTCCGGGGAGCTGTTTTTT
clone size: .; J gene: TRBJ2-5; V gene: TRBV2; D gene: TRBD2; CDR3 protein: CASSKRTSGQETQYF; CDR3 DNA: TGTGCCAGCAGTAAAAGGACTAGCGGCCAAGAGACCCAGTACTTC
clone size: .; J gene: TRBJ2-3; V gene: TRBV9; D gene: TRBD2; CDR3 protein: CASSFGGRYTDTQYF; CDR3 DNA: TGTGCCAGCAGTTTCGGCGGGAGGTACACAGATACGCAGTATTTT
clone size: few; J gene: TRBJ2-3; V gene: TRBV2; D gene: TRBD2; CDR3 protein: CASREPGLGKDTQYF; CDR3 DNA: TGTGCCAGCAGAGAGCCGGGACTAGGGAAAGATACGCAGTATTTT
clone size: .; J gene: TRBJ1-2; V gene: TRBV28; D gene: TRBD1; CDR3 protein: CASSSDRVGYTF; CDR3 DNA: TGTGCCAGCAGTTCTGACAGGGTAGGCTACACCTTC
clone size: .; J gene: TRBJ2-5; V gene: TRBV7-9; D gene: .; CDR3 protein: CASSFGRGPQETQYF; CDR3 DNA: TGTGCCAGCAGCTTTGGGCGGGGGCCTCAAGAGACCCAGTACTTC
clone size: .; J gene: TRBJ2-1; V gene: TRBV2; D gene: TRBD2; CDR3 protein: CASSKGLAEVRTVLRVGEQFF; CDR3 DNA: TGTGCCAGCAGCAAAGGACTAGCGGAGGTTCGTACTGTTCTTCGAGTGGGTGAGCAGTTCTTC
clone size: few; J gene: TRBJ1-2; V gene: TRBV7-9; D gene: TRBD1; CDR3 protein: CSSSKWDRDRGHTF; CDR3 DNA: TGTTCCAGCAGCAAATGGGACCGGGACAGGGGCCACACCTTC
clone size: .; J gene: TRBJ2-7; V gene: TRBV27; D gene: .; CDR3 protein: CASSLTGTGYEQYF; CDR3 DNA: TGTGCCAGCAGTTTAACAGGCACCGGATACGAGCAGTACTTC
clone size: .; J gene: TRBJ1-2; V gene: TRBV7-6; D gene: TRBD1; CDR3 protein: CASSLAPGGYGYTF; CDR3 DNA: TGTGCCAGCAGCTTAGCCCCAGGGGGCTATGGCTACACCTTC
clone size: .; J gene: TRBJ2-7; V gene: TRBV5-5; D gene: TRBD2; CDR3 protein: CASNEGTSGRSPHYEQYF; CDR3 DNA: TGTGCCAGCAACGAGGGGACTAGCGGGAGATCCCCGCACTACGAGCAGTACTTC
clone size: .; J gene: TRBJ2-1; V gene: TRBV21-1; D gene: .; CDR3 protein: CASSKALNSRLAVDNEQFF; CDR3 DNA: TGTGCCAGCAGCAAAGCCCTCAACTCTCGACTAGCGGTAGACAATGAGCAGTTCTTC
clone size: .; J gene: TRBJ2-7; V gene: TRBV11-3; D gene: .; CDR3 protein: CASSYGQSSYEQYF; CDR3 DNA: TGTGCCAGCAGCTACGGACAGAGCTCCTACGAGCAGTACTTC
clone size: .; J gene: TRBJ1-6; V gene: TRBV6-6; D gene: TRBD1; CDR3 protein: CASSYGQGKGSPLHF; CDR3 DNA: TGTGCCAGCAGTTACGGACAGGGGAAGGGGTCACCCCTCCACTTT
clone size: .; J gene: TRBJ2-7; V gene: TRBV5-1; D gene: .; CDR3 protein: CASSLGLDYEQYF; CDR3 DNA: TGCGCCAGCAGCTTGGGGCTTGACTACGAGCAGTACTTC
clone size: .; J gene: TRBJ2-1; V gene: TRBV7-9; D gene: .; CDR3 protein: CASCGTLDNEQFF; CDR3 DNA: TGTGCCAGCTGCGGAACCCTAGACAATGAGCAGTTCTTC
clone size: .; J gene: TRBJ2-5; V gene: TRBV20-1; D gene: .; CDR3 protein: CSARRQETQYF; CDR3 DNA: TGCAGTGCACGTCGGCAAGAGACCCAGTACTTC
clone size: .; J gene: TRBJ2-2; V gene: TRBV6-1; D gene: .; CDR3 protein: CASSVWAPGELFF; CDR3 DNA: TGTGCCAGCAGCGTTTGGGCGCCCGGGGAGCTGTTTTTT
clone size: .; J gene: TRBJ2-5; V gene: TRBV10-2; D gene: TRBD1; CDR3 protein: CASNPSRDRARETQYF; CDR3 DNA: TGCGCCAGCAACCCTTCCCGGGACAGGGCACGGGAGACCCAGTACTTC
clone size: .; J gene: TRBJ2-5; V gene: TRBV11-2; D gene: TRBD2; CDR3 protein: CASRRIAGGGEETQYF; CDR3 DNA: TGTGCCAGCAGAAGAATAGCGGGGGGCGGTGAGGAGACCCAGTACTTC
clone size: .; J gene: TRBJ1-2; V gene: TRBV6-1; D gene: .; CDR3 protein: CASSPGPQGSYTF; CDR3 DNA: TGTGCCAGCAGTCCCGGACCCCAGGGCAGCTACACCTTC
clone size: .; J gene: TRBJ2-7; V gene: TRBV6-5; D gene: TRBD1; CDR3 protein: CASSSTRDRGIYEQYF; CDR3 DNA: TGTGCCAGCAGTTCCACAAGGGACAGGGGGATCTACGAGCAGTACTTC
clone size: few; J gene: TRBJ1-1; V gene: TRBV30; D gene: .; CDR3 protein: CAYLGRENTEAFF; CDR3 DNA: TGTGCCTACCTGGGGCGGGAGAACACTGAAGCTTTCTTT
clone size: .; J gene: TRBJ1-6; V gene: TRBV6-4; D gene: TRBD1; CDR3 protein: CASRAGGVRHSQEDSPLHF; CDR3 DNA: TGTGCCAGCAGGGCAGGGGGTGTTCGGCATTCCCAAGAGGATTCACCCCTCCACTTT
clone size: .; J gene: TRBJ2-5; V gene: TRBV27; D gene: TRBD2; CDR3 protein: CASSMTSGQETQYF; CDR3 DNA: TGTGCCAGCAGCATGACTAGCGGCCAAGAGACCCAGTACTTC
clone size: .; J gene: TRBJ2-7; V gene: TRBV7-3; D gene: .; CDR3 protein: CASSPRGVFYEQYF; CDR3 DNA: TGTGCCAGCAGCCCCAGGGGGGTCTTCTACGAGCAGTACTTC
clone size: .; J gene: TRBJ1-3; V gene: TRBV5-4; D gene: .; CDR3 protein: CASTFDRGMGNTIYF; CDR3 DNA: TGTGCCAGCACCTTCGACCGGGGGATGGGAAACACCATATATTTT
clone size: .; J gene: TRBJ2-5; V gene: TRBV9; D gene: TRBD1; CDR3 protein: CASSPRQGQETQYF; CDR3 DNA: TGTGCCAGCAGCCCCCGACAGGGCCAAGAGACCCAGTACTTC
clone size: .; J gene: TRBJ2-1; V gene: TRBV6-6; D gene: TRBD2; CDR3 protein: CASRSLAGSSYNEQFF; CDR3 DNA: TGTGCCAGCAGATCCCTAGCGGGGAGCTCCTACAATGAGCAGTTCTTC
clone size: .; J gene: TRBJ2-2; V gene: TRBV5-4; D gene: TRBD2; CDR3 protein: CASSRGLAGSNTGELFF; CDR3 DNA: TGTGCCAGCAGCCGGGGACTAGCGGGGTCGAACACCGGGGAGCTGTTTTTT
clone size: .; J gene: TRBJ2-1; V gene: TRBV7-9; D gene: TRBD2; CDR3 protein: CASSLWLAGGYNEQFF; CDR3 DNA: TGTGCCAGCAGCCTTTGGCTAGCGGGAGGGTACAATGAGCAGTTCTTC
clone size: few; J gene: TRBJ1-1; V gene: TRBV18; D gene: TRBD1; CDR3 protein: CASSRQGLVGTEAFF; CDR3 DNA: TGTGCCAGCTCGCGACAGGGGTTGGTCGGCACTGAAGCTTTCTTT
clone size: .; J gene: TRBJ2-7; V gene: TRBV10-1; D gene: TRBD1; CDR3 protein: CASSDDQGVPYEQYF; CDR3 DNA: TGCGCCAGCAGTGACGACCAGGGGGTCCCCTACGAGCAGTACTTC
clone size: .; J gene: TRBJ1-3; V gene: TRBV14; D gene: .; CDR3 protein: CASSQEYSRSSGNTIYF; CDR3 DNA: TGTGCCAGCAGCCAAGAATACAGCCGCTCCTCTGGAAACACCATATATTTT
clone size: once; J gene: TRBJ1-1; V gene: TRBV28; D gene: TRBD1; CDR3 protein: CASSSPNLGTGRAFF; CDR3 DNA: TGTGCCAGCAGTTCTCCGAACCTAGGGACAGGGAGAGCTTTCTTT